These 5 T cell receptor beta chains came from one sample sequenced in a study of OX40 agonist ivuxolimab in advanced cancers. Generated by immunoSEQ multiplex PCR, the TCRdb table keeps only in-frame clones and is missing some. Of roughly 80,000 clones in the sample, 70% to 90% were seen once. The sequenced sample was CD4+ or CD8+ T cells sorted from blood, obtained in a trial of the OX40 agonist ivuxolimab. These receptor sequences come from an adult with an advanced solid tumor such as melanoma, head and neck, liver or kidney cancer.

The chain's CDR3 is CASSLMPNEKLFF. The CDR3 nucleotides are TGTGCCAGCAGTTTGATGCCCAATGAAAAACTGTTTTTT. This chain links TRBV27 with TRBJ1-4, with D unresolved. Germline V gives CDR1 MNHEY, CDR2 SMNVEV (reference sequence). The CDR3 runs to 13 residues. Trimming cost V 3 bases and J 5 bases, with 7 bases left between them.

The chain links TRBV7-3 to TRBJ1-2, with 8 bases matching TRBD1. Germline-derived CDR1 and CDR2 are SGHTA and FQGTGA. There are 14 residues in the CDR3. V shed 3 bases and J 8 bases; nucleotides not matched to a gene: 8. CDR3: CASSFTGGVKGYTF. CDR3 nucleotides: TGTGCCAGCAGCTTTACAGGGGGTGTTAAGGGCTACACCTTC. Based on the CDR3 plus reference TRBV7-3 and TRBJ1-2, the full variable domain is GAGVSQTPSNKVTEKGKYVELRCDPISGHTALYWYRQSLGQGPEFLIYFQGTGAADDSGLPNDRFFAVRPEGSVSTLKIQRTERGDSAVYLCASSFTGGVKGYTFGSGTRLTVV.

CDR3 coding DNA: TGTGCCAGCAGTTTACGACATCCGGGCTACGAGCAGTACTTC. Translation: CASSLRHPGYEQYF. This chain uses TRBV28 with TRBJ2-7; D uncertain. V dropped 2 bases and J dropped 3 bases, with 11 bases sitting between them. CDR1 and CDR2 from the germline V gene are MDHEN and SYDVKM. This CDR3 is built from 14 residues.

About this clone: The conserved final phenylalanine or tryptophan is absent from the CDR3, which likely points to a read error. V is TRBV6-1 and J is TRBJ2-3, with a possible D match to TRBD2 (6 bases). Germline assignment: CDR1 MNHNS and CDR2 SASEGT. The CDR3 length is 15 residues. Trimming pared 4 bases from V and 1 base from J, leaving 12 bases between. Here the CDR3 DNA reads TGTGCCAGCAGTGGGGAAGAGCGGGGCACAGATACGCAGTATCTT. It specifies CASSGEERGTDTQYL.

This clone is a singleton in its sample. The chain recombines TRBV7-3 with TRBJ1-1, with a weak D call TRBD1 (6 bases). The V end lost 5 bases, the J end lost 0 bases, and 7 bases lay between the germline ends. CDR1 SGHTA and CDR2 FQGTGA come from the germline V gene. This CDR3 has 13 amino acids. CDR3: CASSEGVNTEAFF. The CDR3 DNA follows: TGTGCCAGCAGCGAGGGGGTGAACACTGAAGCTTTCTTT.